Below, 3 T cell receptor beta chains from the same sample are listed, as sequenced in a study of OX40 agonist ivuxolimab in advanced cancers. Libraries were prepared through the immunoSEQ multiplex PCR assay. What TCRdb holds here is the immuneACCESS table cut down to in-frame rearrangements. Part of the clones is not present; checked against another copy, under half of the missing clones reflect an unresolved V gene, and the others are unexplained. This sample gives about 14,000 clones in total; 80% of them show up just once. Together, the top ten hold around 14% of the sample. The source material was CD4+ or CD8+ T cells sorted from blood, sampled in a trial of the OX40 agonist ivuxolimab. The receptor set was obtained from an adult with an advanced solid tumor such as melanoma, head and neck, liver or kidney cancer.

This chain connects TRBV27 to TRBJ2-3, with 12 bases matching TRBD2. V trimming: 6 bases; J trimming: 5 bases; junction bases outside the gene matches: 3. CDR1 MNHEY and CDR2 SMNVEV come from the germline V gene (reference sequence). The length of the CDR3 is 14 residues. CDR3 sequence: CASRKTSGRDTQYF. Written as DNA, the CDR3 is TGTGCCAGCAGAAAGACTAGCGGGAGAGATACGCAGTATTTT.

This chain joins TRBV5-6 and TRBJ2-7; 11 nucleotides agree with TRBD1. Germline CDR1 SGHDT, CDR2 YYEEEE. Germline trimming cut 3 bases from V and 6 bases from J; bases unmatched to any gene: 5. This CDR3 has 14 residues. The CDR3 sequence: CASSYGTGGGEQYF. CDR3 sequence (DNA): TGTGCCAGCAGCTACGGGACAGGGGGAGGCGAGCAGTACTTC.

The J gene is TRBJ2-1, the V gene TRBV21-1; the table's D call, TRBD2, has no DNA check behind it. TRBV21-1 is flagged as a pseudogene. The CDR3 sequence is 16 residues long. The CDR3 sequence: CASSKMTSGGPREQFF. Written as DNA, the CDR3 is TGTGCCAGCAGCAAAATGACTAGCGGGGGGCCTAGGGAGCAGTTCTTC.